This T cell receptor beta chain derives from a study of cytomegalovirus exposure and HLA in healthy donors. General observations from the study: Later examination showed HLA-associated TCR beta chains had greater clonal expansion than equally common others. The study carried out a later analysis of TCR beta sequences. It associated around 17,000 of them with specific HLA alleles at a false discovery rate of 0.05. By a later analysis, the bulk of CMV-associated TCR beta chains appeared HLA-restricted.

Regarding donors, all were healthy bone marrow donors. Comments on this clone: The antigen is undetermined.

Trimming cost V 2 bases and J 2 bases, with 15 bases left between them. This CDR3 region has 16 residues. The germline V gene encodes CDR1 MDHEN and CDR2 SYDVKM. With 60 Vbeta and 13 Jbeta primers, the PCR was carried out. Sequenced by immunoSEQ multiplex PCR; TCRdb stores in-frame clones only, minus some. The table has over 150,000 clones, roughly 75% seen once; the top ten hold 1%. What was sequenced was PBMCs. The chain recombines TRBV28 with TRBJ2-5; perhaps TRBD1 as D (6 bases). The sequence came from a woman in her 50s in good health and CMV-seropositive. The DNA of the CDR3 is TGTGCCAGCAGTTTAGACGTGGGCAGGGGACAAGAGACCCAGTACTTC. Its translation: CASSLDVGRGQETQYF.